The 24 T cell receptor beta chains in this list originate from one sample, sequenced in a study of blood T cell repertoires in COVID-19. Some clones are missing from TCRdb's copy, which holds only in-frame ones; the method was immunoSEQ multiplex PCR. The sample includes around 170,000 clones, 80% to 90% seen only once; the top ten take 2.5% to 3%. The sample consisted of peripheral blood. These receptors were collected from a man aged 55 to 70 with acute or convalescent COVID-19.

V gene TRBV13 combines with J gene TRBJ1-1; 12 nucleotides match TRBD1. Germline CDR1 PRHDT, CDR2 FYEKMQ (reference sequence). The CDR3 is 15 amino acids. V lost 8 bases and J lost 7; bases outside the gene matches: 11. The CDR3 sequence: CASSIKGQGASEAFF. The CDR3 bases are TGTGCCAGCTCAATAAAGGGACAGGGGGCAAGTGAAGCTTTCTTT.

The rearrangement joins TRBV4-1 to TRBJ1-2; TRBD1 is a possible D gene (5 bases). The CDR3 is made up of 16 amino acids. V lost 0 bases and J 4 bases, leaving 15 bases between the germline ends. Per the germline V gene, CDR1 is MGHRA and CDR2 is YSYEKL. CDR3 in amino acids: CASSQDLSPGGYGYTF. CDR3 in DNA: TGCGCCAGCAGCCAAGATCTCAGTCCCGGGGGCTATGGCTACACCTTC.

CDR3 residues: CASSLAGGTEKLFF. For the CDR3, the DNA is TGTGCCAGCAGCTTAGCGGGGGGGACTGAAAAACTGTTTTTT. This chain links TRBV7-9 with TRBJ1-4, with D possibly TRBD1 on 5 matching bases. The germline V gene has CDR1 SEHNR and CDR2 FQNEAQ (reference sequence). V lost 0 bases to trimming and J lost 7 bases, with 9 bases between them. The CDR3 extends over 14 amino acids.

The genes are TRBV9 and TRBJ2-5; TRBD1 is a possible D gene (6 bases). This CDR3 is built from 15 residues. The ends were cut back, 3 bases at V and 2 bases at J, with 14 bases in the middle. The V gene's germline CDR1 is SGDLS and CDR2 YYNGEE. CDR3 nucleotides: TGTGCCAGCAGCGGGGGGCCTCCCCTTCAAGAGACCCAGTACTTC. Translated: CASSGGPPLQETQYF.

The rearrangement links TRBV5-1 to TRBJ2-1; 9 bases line up with TRBD2. The CDR3 length is 14 residues. Germline trimming cut 0 bases from V and 5 bases from J; bases unmatched to any gene: 0. The germline V gene encodes CDR1 SGHRS and CDR2 YFSETQ. In DNA, the CDR3 is TGCGCCAGCAGCTTGGTAGCGGGGGACAATGAGCAGTTCTTC. This sequence encodes CASSLVAGDNEQFF. The complete variable domain, with remaining parts taken from reference TRBV5-1 and TRBJ2-1, reads KAGVTQTPRYLIKTRGQQVTLSCSPISGHRSVSWYQQTPGQGLQFLFEYFSETQRNKGNFPGRFSGRQFSNSRSEMNVSTLELGDSALYLCASSLVAGDNEQFFGPGTRLTVL.

The chain carries TRBV5-1 and TRBJ2-7, with 7 bases aligning to TRBD2. This CDR3 is built from 16 residues. The germline V gene has CDR1 SGHRS and CDR2 YFSETQ. Trimming at V came to 3 bases and at J to 6 bases, leaving 15 bases not matched to a gene. CDR3 sequence: CASSSGILGGTREQYF. CDR3 nucleotides: TGCGCCAGCAGCTCCGGAATCTTGGGGGGGACGCGCGAGCAGTACTTC.

CDR3 sequence: CASSLVGASSTDTQYF. DNA for the CDR3: TGTGCCAGCAGCCTAGTGGGGGCCTCTAGCACAGATACGCAGTATTTT. The chain combines TRBV3-1 (or the pseudogene TRBV3-2) with TRBJ2-3; a weak D match, TRBD1 (6 bases). Germline CDR1 reads LGHDT; CDR2 reads YNNKEL (reference sequence). The length of the CDR3 is 16 residues. Trimming took off 4 bases at V and 0 bases at J, with 14 bases between the two ends.

This chain connects TRBV6-2 or TRBV6-3 to TRBJ1-6; 7 bases agree with TRBD1. The CDR3 totals 14 residues. Germline trimming cut 4 bases from V and 7 bases from J; bases unmatched to any gene: 4. Germline-derived CDR1 and CDR2 are MNHEY and SVGEGT. For the CDR3, the DNA is TGTGCCAGCAGTTTAAGGGGGCTGAATTCACCCCTCCACTTT. As protein: CASSLRGLNSPLHF.

The rearrangement uses TRBV27 and TRBJ2-7; TRBD2 matches at 15 bases. Trimming cost V 3 bases and J 2 bases; bases outside gene matches: 5. CDR1 and CDR2 from the germline V gene are MNHEY and SMNVEV (reference sequence). The CDR3 is 17 amino acids. The CDR3 region is CASSFSRTSGGAYEQYF. The CDR3 region has the DNA TGTGCCAGCAGTTTCTCCCGGACTAGCGGGGGGGCCTACGAGCAGTACTTC.

The rearrangement links TRBV3-1 (or the pseudogene TRBV3-2) to TRBJ2-3; 9 bases fit TRBD2. The ends lost 6 bases at V and 5 bases at J; junction bases unmatched: 9. The germline V gene has CDR1 LGHDT and CDR2 YNNKEL (reference sequence). This CDR3 is 15 amino acids long. DNA for the CDR3: TGTGCCAGCAGTCTCCGAGCGGGGGGTTTAGATACGCAGTATTTT. Its translation is CASSLRAGGLDTQYF.

The chain employs TRBV6-5 and TRBJ1-2, with 7 bases identical to TRBD1. Germline assignment: CDR1 MNHEY and CDR2 SVGAGI. This CDR3 comprises 15 residues. Germline trimming cut 3 bases from V and 8 bases from J; bases unmatched to any gene: 12. CDR3 coding DNA: TGTGCCAGCAGTTATGAGACAGGGAGGATTAGCGGCTACACCTTC. Translated, it gives CASSYETGRISGYTF.

V usage is TRBV30 and J usage is TRBJ1-3; D not certain. V lost 3 bases to trimming and J lost 1 base, with 10 bases between them. The CDR3 runs to 14 residues. Germline V gene lookup returns CDR1 GTSNPN and CDR2 SVGIG (reference sequence). CDR3 protein: CAWRGRESGNTIYF. CDR3 coding DNA: TGTGCCTGGAGAGGAAGGGAGTCTGGAAACACCATATATTTT. The full variable domain, with the rest looked up from reference TRBV30 and TRBJ1-3, is SQTIHQWPATLVQPVGSPLSLECTVEGTSNPNLYWYRQAAGRGLQLLFYSVGIGQISSEVPQNLSASRPQDRQFILSSKKLLLSDSGFYLCAWRGRESGNTIYFGEGSWLTVV.

This clone was seen a few times. This chain joins TRBV18 and TRBJ1-1; D unresolved. CDR3 length equals 15 residues. V was trimmed by 1 base and J by 4 bases, leaving 13 bases between them. Per the germline V gene, CDR1 is KGHSH and CDR2 is LQKENI. CDR3 bases: TGTGCCAGCTCACCACGGACTGGCGGAGGCACTGAAGCTTTCTTT. It specifies CASSPRTGGGTEAFF.

This chain uses TRBV19 with TRBJ2-1, with D possibly being TRBD1 (6 bases). Deletions cut 4 bases from V and 7 bases from J, with 11 bases between. Germline V gene lookup returns CDR1 LNHDA and CDR2 SQIVND (reference sequence). The CDR3 sequence is 13 residues long. CDR3 sequence reads: CASSRKGDNEQFF. CDR3 bases: TGTGCCAGTAGTAGAAAGGGGGATAATGAGCAGTTCTTC. Filled out from reference TRBV19 and TRBJ2-1, the complete variable domain reads DGGITQSPKYLFRKEGQNVTLSCEQNLNHDAMYWYRQDPGQGLRLIYYSQIVNDFQKGDIAEGYSVSREKKESFPLTVTSAQKNPTAFYLCASSRKGDNEQFFGPGTRLTVL.

J is TRBJ2-1 and V is TRBV19; 7 bases agree with TRBD1. This CDR3 region has 13 residues. In germline, CDR1 is LNHDA, CDR2 SQIVND (reference sequence). Trimming cost V 5 bases and J 4 bases; bases outside gene matches: 2. CDR3 residues: CASSWDRYNEQFF. The CDR3 DNA reads as TGTGCCAGTAGTTGGGACAGATACAATGAGCAGTTCTTC.

The chain recombines TRBV5-1 with TRBJ2-7; TRBD2 matches at 11 bases. Trimming removed 9 bases from V and 0 bases from J; junction bases left unmatched: 2. This CDR3 contains 13 residues. CDR1 is SGHRS, CDR2 YFSETQ, per germline. CDR3 amino acids: CATGTSGSYEQYF. CDR3 coding DNA: TGCGCCACCGGGACTAGCGGCTCCTACGAGCAGTACTTC. Filled out from reference TRBV5-1 and TRBJ2-7, the complete variable domain reads KAGVTQTPRYLIKTRGQQVTLSCSPISGHRSVSWYQQTPGQGLQFLFEYFSETQRNKGNFPGRFSGRQFSNSRSEMNVSTLELGDSALYLCATGTSGSYEQYFGPGTRLTVT.

This sequence joins TRBV11-1 and TRBJ1-3; a weak D match, TRBD1 (6 bases). V was pared by 7 bases and J by 0 bases, with 13 bases between. CDR1 is SGHAT and CDR2 is FQDESV in the germline V gene (reference sequence). The CDR3 extends over 15 amino acids. The CDR3, as DNA: TGTGCCAGCAAGAGTGGACAGCGCTCTGGAAACACCATATATTTT. Its protein is CASKSGQRSGNTIYF.

This clone was detected only once. This chain links TRBV7-9 with TRBJ1-3; D may be TRBD1 (6 bases). CDR3 length equals 15 residues. Germline CDR1 SEHNR, CDR2 FQNEAQ (reference sequence). V dropped 5 bases and J dropped 3 bases, with 14 bases sitting between them. CDR3 region: CASSRKQGFGNTIYF. The CDR3 DNA sequence: TGTGCCAGCAGCCGTAAACAGGGTTTTGGAAACACCATATATTTT.

This rearrangement joins TRBV30 to TRBJ1-2; no firm D call. In germline, CDR1 is GTSNPN, CDR2 SVGIG (reference sequence). This CDR3 is built from 16 residues. Trimming cost V 8 bases and J 1 base, with 23 bases left between them. This CDR3 is CARTNQPGRSNYGYTF. In nucleotides, the CDR3 is TGTGCCCGAACCAATCAACCCGGGAGGAGTAACTATGGCTACACCTTC.

This sequence joins TRBV2 and TRBJ2-1, with TRBD2 matching 9 bases. The CDR3 contains 16 residues. The J segment lost 2 bases and the V segment lost 6 bases, leaving 8 bases of the junction unmatched. The germline V gene encodes CDR1 SNHLY and CDR2 FYNNEI. CDR3 residues: CASSRRASGAYNEQFF. Written as DNA, the CDR3 is TGTGCCAGCAGCCGAAGAGCTAGCGGGGCCTACAATGAGCAGTTCTTC.

This chain connects TRBV7-9 to TRBJ1-2; 7 nucleotides align to TRBD1. The germline gives CDR1 SEHNR, CDR2 FQNEAQ (reference sequence). V trimming: 5 bases; J trimming: 5 bases; junction bases outside the gene matches: 17. The CDR3 is 17 amino acids. The CDR3 spells CASSPRQGLPGWYGYTF. The DNA for the CDR3 is TGTGCCAGCAGCCCTCGACAGGGCCTACCGGGGTGGTATGGCTACACCTTC.

The rearrangement joins TRBV6-1 to TRBJ1-5; possible D gene TRBD1, 5 bases. V was shortened by 2 bases and J by 2 bases, with 10 bases between the two germline ends. CDR3 length: 15 amino acids. CDR1 is MNHNS and CDR2 is SASEGT in the germline V gene. The CDR3 here is CASSEQGIRNQPQHF. The CDR3 coding sequence is TGTGCCAGCAGTGAACAGGGCATTCGCAATCAGCCCCAGCATTTT.

J is TRBJ1-2 and V is TRBV14; 8 nucleotides line up with TRBD1. Germline V gene data show CDR1 as SGHDN and CDR2 as FVKESK. This CDR3 contains 16 residues. The V segment lost 4 bases and the J segment 1 base; nucleotides outside the gene matches: 8. The CDR3 DNA is TGTGCCAGCAGCCGGCTCAGGGGGCCCCTTAACTATGGCTACACCTTC. Amino acid sequence: CASSRLRGPLNYGYTF.

J is TRBJ2-7 and V is TRBV29-1; TRBD1 agrees at 10 bases. Germline trimming cut 6 bases from V and 5 bases from J; bases unmatched to any gene: 13. The CDR3 totals 15 residues. Germline CDR1 is SQVTM and CDR2 is ANQGSEA. The CDR3 here is CSVASGTGDFDEQYF. The CDR3 DNA is TGCAGCGTGGCCTCCGGGACAGGGGATTTCGACGAGCAGTACTTC.